The table lists the clone carrying this TCR beta chain with a few counts. This CDR3 is 13 amino acids long. Per the germline V gene, CDR1 is WSHSY and CDR2 is SAAADI. After removal of 8 bases from V and 4 bases from J, the junction contained 7 bases not matched to a gene. These data are taken from a study of CD4 and CD8 cells across lung adenocarcinoma regions. Donors had localized lung adenocarcinoma, a non-small cell lung cancer. TCRdb itself ran the PCR reads through MiXCR, one entry per CDR3 protein. This repertoire shows under 14,000 distinct CDR3 sequences, roughly 50% found once; its top ten account for approximately 19%.

Specimen: CD4+ T cells from the center of a lung tumor. The source of this sequence is a male donor with lung adenocarcinoma. The CD4 and CD8 labels of this study may be unreliable. The chain joins TRBV10-2 to TRBJ2-5; 7 bases are shared with TRBD2. CDR3 DNA sequence: TGCGCCAGCGCCGGGACTACTGGAGAGACCCAGTACTTC. Protein product: CASAGTTGETQYF.